A selection of T cell receptor beta chains follows, all from one sample in a study of CD4+ T cells in melanoma. Profiled with immunoSEQ multiplex PCR; TCRdb holds only in-frame clones, not every one. Of 10,000 or so clones in the sample, roughly two thirds are singletons; the top ten hold approximately 15%. The specimen sequenced was cells from a culture (not recorded whether cultured in vitro). Receptors originate from a human donor with melanoma. CDR3s include the opening cysteine and the closing phenylalanine or tryptophan. D genes are given only for firm matches. Rows give clone size only sometimes, using once, few, many, or a class for an expanded clone.

>TRBD1|TRBV11-2|-|TRBJ2-3
TGTGCCAGCAGCTCCCGGACAGGGGCGGCAGATACGCAGTATTTT
CASSSRTGAADTQYF
>-|TRBV6-1|-|TRBJ1-2
TGTGCCAGCAGTGAAGGGACCTTTGGCTACACCTTC
CASSEGTFGYTF
>-|TRBV7-8|-|TRBJ1-4
TGTGCCAGCAGCTTATTCTTCGCGGGGGCCACTAATGAAAAACTGTTTTTT
CASSLFFAGATNEKLFF
>-|TRBV6-1|few|TRBJ1-1
TGTGCCAGCAGTGAAGCGTCCATCGGCAGGCGGGCTTTCTTT
CASSEASIGRRAFF
>-|TRBV2|medium-sized|TRBJ1-6
TGTGCCAGCAGCCCCCCGGGACACCCGAATTCACCCCTCCACTTT
CASSPPGHPNSPLHF
>-|TRBV6-6|-|TRBJ1-4
TGTGCCAGCAGTTACTCGAAGGGGAGTAATGAAAAACTGTTTTTT
CASSYSKGSNEKLFF
>-|TRBV4-1|-|TRBJ2-3
TGCGCCAGCAGCCCAGGGGCAGCACCTAGCACAGATACGCAGTATTTT
CASSPGAAPSTDTQYF
>-|TRBV2|few|TRBJ1-2
TGTGCCAGCGGGTCTGGGGGGGGTTCAGATGGCTACACCTTC
CASGSGGGSDGYTF
>TRBD2|TRBV19|-|TRBJ2-3
TGTGCCAGTAGTCCACTAGCGGCTAGCACAGATACGCAGTATTTT
CASSPLAASTDTQYF
>-|TRBV6-1|-|TRBJ2-1
TGTGCCAGCAGTGGTTGGGGGGGCCCTGATTACAATGAGCAGTTCTTC
CASSGWGGPDYNEQFF
>-|TRBV7-8|-|TRBJ2-7
TGTGCCAGCAGCTTATGGGGTGGCCTAAACGACGAGCAGTACTTC
CASSLWGGLNDEQYF
>-|TRBV11-1|-|TRBJ2-1
TGTGCCAGCAGCCCCAGGGACTCGAGCTCCTACAATGAGCAGTTCTTC
CASSPRDSSSYNEQFF
>TRBD1|TRBV30|-|TRBJ2-3
TGTGCCTGGAGTCTGGACAGGCGAGAGTATTTT
CAWSLDRREYF
>-|TRBV6-5|-|TRBJ2-7
TGTGCCAGCAGTTACTCCTGGGCCTACGAGCAGTACTTC
CASSYSWAYEQYF
>-|TRBV30|-|TRBJ1-1
TGTGCCTGGAGTGGGGGAGGAGACACTGAAGCTTTCTTT
CAWSGGGDTEAFF
>TRBD1|TRBV19|once|TRBJ1-1
TGTGCCAGCAGAGCGGGCAGGGGGTTGTCTCCTGAAGCTTTCTTT
CASRAGRGLSPEAFF
>TRBD2|TRBV7-9|-|TRBJ2-3
TGTGCCAGCAGCTCGACTAGCGGAGGCACAGATACGCAGTATTTT
CASSSTSGGTDTQYF
>-|TRBV18|-|TRBJ1-6
TGTGCCAGCTCAGCAGACAGGTATAATTCACCCCTCCACTTT
CASSADRYNSPLHF
>TRBD2|TRBV7-3|few|TRBJ2-3
TGTGCCAGCAGCCCTAAGCGGGGGGGCCAGGATACGCAGTATTTT
CASSPKRGGQDTQYF
>-|TRBV18|-|TRBJ2-7
TGTGCCAGCTCACCACCGCGAGGGGACGAGCAGTACTTC
CASSPPRGDEQYF
>-|TRBV5-1|-|TRBJ1-5
TGCGCCAGCAGCTTGGTAGGACCCCCACGTCGTCAGCCCCAGCATTTT
CASSLVGPPRRQPQHF
>TRBD1|TRBV9|-|TRBJ1-4
TGTGCCAGCAGCGCTTGGGACAGGGGAGGGGAAAAACTGTTTTTT
CASSAWDRGGEKLFF
>-|TRBV18|-|TRBJ1-3
TGTGCCAGCTCACCATTCAGAGAGGGTGTGGGAAACACCATATATTTT
CASSPFREGVGNTIYF
>TRBD1|TRBV2|-|TRBJ2-7
TGTGCCAGCAGGATGAATAGGGACAGTTGGGAGCAGTACTTC
CASRMNRDSWEQYF
>-|TRBV28|-|TRBJ1-2
TGTGCCAGCAGTTTAGGGGGGGACTATGGCTACACCTTC
CASSLGGDYGYTF
>-|TRBV5-1|-|TRBJ2-5
TGCGCCAGCAGCTTGGAGAAGGGGACCCAGTACTTC
CASSLEKGTQYF
>-|TRBV5-8|-|TRBJ2-3
TGTGCCAGCAGCCGGATAGGAGCTACCCCAGATACGCAGTATTTT
CASSRIGATPDTQYF
>-|TRBV6-6|-|TRBJ1-4
TGTGCCAGCAGCCCCCGGGCCGGCGGCGGTGGACTGTTTTTT
CASSPRAGGGGLFF
>TRBD1|TRBV27|-|TRBJ2-7
TGTGCCAGCGCTAGGTGGACGGGACAGACCTACGAGCAGTACTTC
CASARWTGQTYEQYF
>TRBD1|TRBV7-8|-|TRBJ1-2
TGTGCCAGCAGCGCGACAGGGGGGCACTATGGCTACACCTTC
CASSATGGHYGYTF
>-|TRBV2|-|TRBJ1-5
TGTGCCAGCAGTGAATGGGAGCTTTTAGGTACTATTGAGCCCCAGCATTTT
CASSEWELLGTIEPQHF
>-|TRBV4-1|-|TRBJ2-7
TGCGCCAGCAGCCAAGGAGAGGAGCGCGAGCAGTACTTC
CASSQGEEREQYF
>-|TRBV29-1|few|TRBJ2-2
TGCAGCGTTGCGGGGACGGGAGACACCGGGGAGCTGTTTTTT
CSVAGTGDTGELFF
>-|TRBV7-9|few|TRBJ1-1
TGTGCCAGCAGCTTATTCGAGGAAGCCACTGAAGCTTTCTTT
CASSLFEEATEAFF
>-|TRBV7-2|few|TRBJ2-2
TGTGCCAGCTCGGGACGTAACCTGAACACCGGGGAGCTGTTTTTT
CASSGRNLNTGELFF
>-|TRBV7-3|-|TRBJ2-3
TGTGCCAGCAGCTTAAGCGGGACAGACACAGATACGCAGTATTTT
CASSLSGTDTDTQYF
>-|TRBV14|-|TRBJ1-5
TGTGCCAGCAGGGCACAGGTTCCTAATCAGCCCCAGCATTTT
CASRAQVPNQPQHF
>TRBD1|TRBV5-8|-|TRBJ2-2
TGTGCCAGCACCGGGACAGCGAACACCGGGGAGCTGTTTTTT
CASTGTANTGELFF
>-|TRBV7-3|-|TRBJ2-2
TGTGCCAGCAGCCCTACGGGACTTATCCCGACCGGGGAGCTGTTTTTT
CASSPTGLIPTGELFF
>TRBD2|TRBV19|-|TRBJ2-3
TGTGCCAGTAGTATACTAGCGGGGGGGCTGCTCGATACGCAGTATTTT
CASSILAGGLLDTQYF
>TRBD1|TRBV5-5|-|TRBJ1-2
TGTGCCAGCAGCCAGACAGGGAAGCGAGACTACACCTTC
CASSQTGKRDYTF
>-|TRBV5-1|-|TRBJ2-7
TGCGCCAGCAGCCGGACTTCAGTAGCCCCCTACGAGCAGTACTTC
CASSRTSVAPYEQYF
>-|TRBV11-2|-|TRBJ2-7
TGTGCCAGCAGCTTCGTACAGGGAGGACGGCGCGAGCAGTACTTC
CASSFVQGGRREQYF
>-|TRBV5-1|-|TRBJ2-7
TGCGCCAGCCCAATGGGGCCGGGGGTGCTCTCCGACGAGCAGTACTTC
CASPMGPGVLSDEQYF